This T cell receptor (beta chain) was profiled in a study of blood T cell repertoires in COVID-19. The CDR3 has 13 residues. V was pared by 5 bases and J by 1 base, with 8 bases between. The germline CDR1 and CDR2 sequences are SEHNR and FQNEAQ (reference sequence). In the authors' workflow: Estimated nucleated cell counts came from reference gene primer amplification. Clones were sequenced by immunoSEQ multiplex PCR, and TCRdb holds only the in-frame ones, with some missing. V and J calls and clone size are as listed in that table; D and trimming were resolved from the DNA. The table includes 130,000 or so clones, 80% to 90% detected once.

The source material was peripheral blood. V gene TRBV7-9 combines with J gene TRBJ2-5, with a weak D call TRBD1 (6 bases). The source is a man in his fifties or sixties with active or convalescent COVID-19. As DNA, the CDR3 is TGTGCCAGCAGCCGGACAGTCCAAGAGACCCAGTACTTC. Encoded protein: CASSRTVQETQYF. The whole variable domain, filled in from reference TRBV7-9 and TRBJ2-5, reads DTGVSQNPRHKITKRGQNVTFRCDPISEHNRLYWYRQTLGQGPEFLTYFQNEAQLEKSRLLSDRFSAERPKGSFSTLEIQRTEQGDSAMYLCASSRTVQETQYFGPGTRLLVL.